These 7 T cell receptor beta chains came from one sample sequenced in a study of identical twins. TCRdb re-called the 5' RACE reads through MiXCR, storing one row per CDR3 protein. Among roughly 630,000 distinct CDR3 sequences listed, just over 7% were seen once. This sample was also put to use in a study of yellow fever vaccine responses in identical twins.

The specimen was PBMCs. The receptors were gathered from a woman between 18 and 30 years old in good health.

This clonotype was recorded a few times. The CDR3 loop reads CASRMGQGAPPGELFF. CDR3 nucleotides: TGTGCCAGCAGGATGGGACAGGGGGCGCCCCCCGGGGAGCTGTTTTTT. V gene TRBV7-9 combines with J gene TRBJ2-2; 12 bases align to TRBD1. V was pared by 6 bases and J by 6 bases, with 8 bases of the junction left unmatched. The CDR3 is 16 amino acids. Germline lookup yields CDR1 SEHNR and CDR2 FQNEAQ (reference sequence).

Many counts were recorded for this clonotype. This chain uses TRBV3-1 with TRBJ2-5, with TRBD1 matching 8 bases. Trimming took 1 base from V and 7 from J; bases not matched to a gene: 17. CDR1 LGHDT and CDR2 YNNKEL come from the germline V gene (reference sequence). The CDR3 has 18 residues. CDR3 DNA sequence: TGTGCCAGCAGCCAAGGGCCGGACAGGGCAAGGATATCTAGGACCCAGTACTTC. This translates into CASSQGPDRARISRTQYF.

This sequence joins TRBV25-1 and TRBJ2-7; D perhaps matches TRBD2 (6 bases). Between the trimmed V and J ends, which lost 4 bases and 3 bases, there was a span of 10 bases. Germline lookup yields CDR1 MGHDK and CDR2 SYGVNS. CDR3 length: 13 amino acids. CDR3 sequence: CASSGRTNYEQYF. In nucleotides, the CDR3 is TGTGCCAGCAGTGGTCGGACTAACTACGAGCAGTACTTC.

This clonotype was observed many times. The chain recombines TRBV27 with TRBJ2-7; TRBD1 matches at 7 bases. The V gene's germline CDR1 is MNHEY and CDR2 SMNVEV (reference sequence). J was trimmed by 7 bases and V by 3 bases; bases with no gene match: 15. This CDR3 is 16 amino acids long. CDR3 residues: CASSFPGNRGNWEQYF. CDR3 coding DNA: TGTGCCAGCAGTTTCCCAGGGAACAGGGGCAATTGGGAGCAGTACTTC.

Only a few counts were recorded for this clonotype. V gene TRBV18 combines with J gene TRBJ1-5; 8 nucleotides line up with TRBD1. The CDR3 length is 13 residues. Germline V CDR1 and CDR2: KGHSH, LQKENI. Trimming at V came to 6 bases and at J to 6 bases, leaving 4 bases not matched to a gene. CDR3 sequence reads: CASSQGAAQPQHF. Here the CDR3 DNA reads TGTGCCAGCTCCCAGGGGGCAGCTCAGCCCCAGCATTTT.

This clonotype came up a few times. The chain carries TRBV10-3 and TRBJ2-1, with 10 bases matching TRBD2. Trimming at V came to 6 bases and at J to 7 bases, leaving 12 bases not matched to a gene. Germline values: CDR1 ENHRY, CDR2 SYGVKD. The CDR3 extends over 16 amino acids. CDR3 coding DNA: TGTGCCATCAGGGATGGGCTAGCGGGAGTCAAGAATGAGCAGTTCTTC. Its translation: CAIRDGLAGVKNEQFF.

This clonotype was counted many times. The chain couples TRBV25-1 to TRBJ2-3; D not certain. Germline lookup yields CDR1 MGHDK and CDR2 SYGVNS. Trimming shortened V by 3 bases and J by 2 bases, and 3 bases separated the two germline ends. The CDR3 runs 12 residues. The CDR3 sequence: CASSDFTDTQYF. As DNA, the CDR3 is TGTGCCAGCAGTGATTTCACAGATACGCAGTATTTT. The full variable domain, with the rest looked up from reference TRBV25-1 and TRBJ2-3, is EADIYQTPRYLVIGTGKKITLECSQTMGHDKMYWYQQDPGMELHLIHYSYGVNSTEKGDLSSESTVSRIRTEHFPLTLESARPSHTSQYLCASSDFTDTQYFGPGTRLTVL.